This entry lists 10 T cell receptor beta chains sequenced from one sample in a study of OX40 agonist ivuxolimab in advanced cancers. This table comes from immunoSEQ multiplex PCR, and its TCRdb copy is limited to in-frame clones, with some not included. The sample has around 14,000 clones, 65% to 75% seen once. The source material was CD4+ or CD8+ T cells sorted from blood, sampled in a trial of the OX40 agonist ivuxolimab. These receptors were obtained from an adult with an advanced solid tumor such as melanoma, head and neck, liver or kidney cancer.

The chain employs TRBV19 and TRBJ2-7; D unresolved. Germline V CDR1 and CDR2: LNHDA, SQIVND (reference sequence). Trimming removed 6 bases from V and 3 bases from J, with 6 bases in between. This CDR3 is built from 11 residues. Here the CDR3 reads CASSHGYEQYF. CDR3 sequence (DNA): TGTGCCAGTAGCCATGGCTACGAGCAGTACTTC.

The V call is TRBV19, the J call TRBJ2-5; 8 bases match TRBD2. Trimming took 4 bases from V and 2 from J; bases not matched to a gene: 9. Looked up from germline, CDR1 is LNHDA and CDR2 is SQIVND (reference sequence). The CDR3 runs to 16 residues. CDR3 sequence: CASSSWREADQETQYF. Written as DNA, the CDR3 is TGTGCCAGTAGTAGCTGGCGGGAGGCTGATCAAGAGACCCAGTACTTC.

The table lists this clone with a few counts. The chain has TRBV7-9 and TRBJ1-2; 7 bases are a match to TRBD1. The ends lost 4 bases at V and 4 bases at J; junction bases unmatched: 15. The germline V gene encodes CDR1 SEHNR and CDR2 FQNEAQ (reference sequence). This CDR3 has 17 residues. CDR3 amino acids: CASSSVTSSRDSYGYTF. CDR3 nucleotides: TGTGCCAGCAGCTCGGTGACAAGCTCCCGGGACAGCTATGGCTACACCTTC.

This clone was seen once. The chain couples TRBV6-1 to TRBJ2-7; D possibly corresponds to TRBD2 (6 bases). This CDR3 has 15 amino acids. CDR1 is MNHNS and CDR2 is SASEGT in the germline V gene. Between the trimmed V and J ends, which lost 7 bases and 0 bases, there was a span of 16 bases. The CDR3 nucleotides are TGTGCCAGCACGCGGATCGGGGGTAGCTCCTACGAGCAGTACTTC. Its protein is CASTRIGGSSYEQYF.

CDR3 DNA sequence: TGTGCCAGCAGCAAAGGGGGGTGTGAGCAGTTCTTC. Protein sequence: CASSKGGCEQFF. The V call is TRBV21-1, the J call TRBJ2-1. TRBV21-1 is a pseudogene segment. This CDR3 region has 12 residues.

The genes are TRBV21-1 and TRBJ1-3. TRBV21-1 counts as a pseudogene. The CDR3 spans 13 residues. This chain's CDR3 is CASIRMRGNTIYF. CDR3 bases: TGTGCCAGCATTCGAATGAGGGGAAACACCATATATTTT.

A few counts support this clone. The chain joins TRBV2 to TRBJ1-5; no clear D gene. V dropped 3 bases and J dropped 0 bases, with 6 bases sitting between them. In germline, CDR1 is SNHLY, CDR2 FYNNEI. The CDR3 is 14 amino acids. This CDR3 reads CASSDGNSNQPQHF. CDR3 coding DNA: TGTGCCAGCAGTGATGGCAATAGCAATCAGCCCCAGCATTTT. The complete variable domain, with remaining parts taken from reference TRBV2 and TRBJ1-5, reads EPEVTQTPSHQVTQMGQEVILRCVPISNHLYFYWYRQILGQKVEFLVSFYNNEISEKSEIFDDQFSVERPDGSNFTLKIRSTKLEDSAMYFCASSDGNSNQPQHFGDGTRLSIL.

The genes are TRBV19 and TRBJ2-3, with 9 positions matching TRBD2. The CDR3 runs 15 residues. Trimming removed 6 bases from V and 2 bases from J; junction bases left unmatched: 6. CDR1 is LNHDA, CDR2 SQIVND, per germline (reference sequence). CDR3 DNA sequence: TGTGCCAGTAGGGACCGACTAGCGGACACAGATACGCAGTATTTT. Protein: CASRDRLADTDTQYF.

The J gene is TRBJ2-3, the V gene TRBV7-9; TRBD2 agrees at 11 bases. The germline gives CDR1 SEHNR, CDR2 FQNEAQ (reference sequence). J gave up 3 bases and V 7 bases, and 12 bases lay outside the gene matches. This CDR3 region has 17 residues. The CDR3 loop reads CASTTPMGLAETDTQYF. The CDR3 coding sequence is TGTGCCAGCACCACCCCCATGGGACTAGCGGAGACAGATACGCAGTATTTT.

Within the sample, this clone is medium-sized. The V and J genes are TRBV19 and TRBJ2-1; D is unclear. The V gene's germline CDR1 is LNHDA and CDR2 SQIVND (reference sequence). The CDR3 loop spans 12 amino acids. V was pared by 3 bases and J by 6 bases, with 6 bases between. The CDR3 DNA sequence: TGTGCCAGTAGTATGCGTCTCAATGAGCAGTTCTTC. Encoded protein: CASSMRLNEQFF.